The next 7 T cell receptor beta chains were all read from a single sample in a study of T cell responses to AZD1222 COVID-19 vaccine. Profiling relied on immunoSEQ multiplex PCR, and the TCRdb table lists in-frame clones only, not all of them. The repertoire consists of about 80,000 clones, with about 90% occurring once and the leading ten covering roughly a quarter. This material consisted of peripheral blood, taken on day 0 of AZD1222 vaccination. The receptors stem from an adult in good health.

This chain joins TRBV10-3 and TRBJ2-7; the D gene is possibly TRBD2 (6 bases). With 3 bases removed from V and 0 bases from J, the gap between germline ends came to 12 bases. Germline V CDR1 and CDR2: ENHRY, SYGVKD. There are 15 residues in the CDR3. This chain's CDR3 is CAISEGFGSSYEQYF. As DNA, the CDR3 is TGTGCCATCAGTGAAGGCTTCGGGAGCTCCTACGAGCAGTACTTC.

The chain uses TRBV6-5 and TRBJ2-5, with 14 bases matching TRBD2. V lost 6 bases to trimming and J lost 5 bases; unmatched junction nucleotides: 5. Germline lookup yields CDR1 MNHEY and CDR2 SVGAGI. The CDR3 consists of 15 residues. DNA of the CDR3: TGTGCCAGCAGGTTGACTAGCGGGAGGGTGGAGACCCAGTACTTC. As protein: CASRLTSGRVETQYF.

The rearrangement uses TRBV7-6 and TRBJ2-7, with 8 bases identical to TRBD2. Germline values: CDR1 SGHVS, CDR2 FNYEAQ. The CDR3 is 15 residues long. V lost 2 bases to trimming and J lost 4 bases; unmatched junction nucleotides: 7. CDR3 nucleotide sequence: TGTGCCAGCAGCTTAAGGAGCGGGAGTGGTTACGAGCAGTACTTC. The encoded protein is CASSLRSGSGYEQYF.

The chain uses TRBV19 and TRBJ1-1; tentative D call: TRBD1 (5 bases). The V end was cut by 2 bases, the J end by 0 bases, with 19 bases between. The CDR3 has 18 residues. Germline-derived CDR1 and CDR2 are LNHDA and SQIVND (reference sequence). DNA for the CDR3: TGTGCCAGTAGTATATTAAGGCGGGGGAGGAACATGAACACTGAAGCTTTCTTT. The encoded protein is CASSILRRGRNMNTEAFF. Looking up the rest from reference TRBV19 and TRBJ1-1 gives the full variable domain: DGGITQSPKYLFRKEGQNVTLSCEQNLNHDAMYWYRQDPGQGLRLIYYSQIVNDFQKGDIAEGYSVSREKKESFPLTVTSAQKNPTAFYLCASSILRRGRNMNTEAFFGQGTRLTVV.

The chain links TRBV2 to TRBJ2-3; the match to TRBD2 covers 10 bases. Germline trimming cut 6 bases from V and 5 bases from J; bases unmatched to any gene: 8. The CDR3 is 15 residues long. Germline assignment: CDR1 SNHLY and CDR2 FYNNEI. In DNA form, the CDR3 reads TGTGCCAGCAGCCCCACTAGCGGGACCTTAGATACGCAGTATTTT. Protein product: CASSPTSGTLDTQYF.

The chain uses TRBV6-2 or TRBV6-3 and TRBJ1-3; D not certain. Trimming cost V 6 bases and J 0 bases, with 12 bases left between them. The CDR3 is 15 amino acids. Germline V gene data show CDR1 as MNHEY and CDR2 as SVGEGT. CDR3 loop: CASSTDGSSGNTIYF. CDR3 in DNA: TGTGCCAGCAGCACCGACGGAAGCTCTGGAAACACCATATATTTT.

This clone showed up just once. As DNA, the CDR3 is TGTGCCAGCAGTGAAGCGGTTCAGCCCCAGCATTTT. This gives the protein CASSEAVQPQHF. The V call is TRBV6-1, the J call TRBJ1-5; D unresolved. Germline V gene data show CDR1 as MNHNS and CDR2 as SASEGT. The CDR3 extends over 12 amino acids. Trimming removed 0 bases from V and 6 bases from J, with 3 bases in between.